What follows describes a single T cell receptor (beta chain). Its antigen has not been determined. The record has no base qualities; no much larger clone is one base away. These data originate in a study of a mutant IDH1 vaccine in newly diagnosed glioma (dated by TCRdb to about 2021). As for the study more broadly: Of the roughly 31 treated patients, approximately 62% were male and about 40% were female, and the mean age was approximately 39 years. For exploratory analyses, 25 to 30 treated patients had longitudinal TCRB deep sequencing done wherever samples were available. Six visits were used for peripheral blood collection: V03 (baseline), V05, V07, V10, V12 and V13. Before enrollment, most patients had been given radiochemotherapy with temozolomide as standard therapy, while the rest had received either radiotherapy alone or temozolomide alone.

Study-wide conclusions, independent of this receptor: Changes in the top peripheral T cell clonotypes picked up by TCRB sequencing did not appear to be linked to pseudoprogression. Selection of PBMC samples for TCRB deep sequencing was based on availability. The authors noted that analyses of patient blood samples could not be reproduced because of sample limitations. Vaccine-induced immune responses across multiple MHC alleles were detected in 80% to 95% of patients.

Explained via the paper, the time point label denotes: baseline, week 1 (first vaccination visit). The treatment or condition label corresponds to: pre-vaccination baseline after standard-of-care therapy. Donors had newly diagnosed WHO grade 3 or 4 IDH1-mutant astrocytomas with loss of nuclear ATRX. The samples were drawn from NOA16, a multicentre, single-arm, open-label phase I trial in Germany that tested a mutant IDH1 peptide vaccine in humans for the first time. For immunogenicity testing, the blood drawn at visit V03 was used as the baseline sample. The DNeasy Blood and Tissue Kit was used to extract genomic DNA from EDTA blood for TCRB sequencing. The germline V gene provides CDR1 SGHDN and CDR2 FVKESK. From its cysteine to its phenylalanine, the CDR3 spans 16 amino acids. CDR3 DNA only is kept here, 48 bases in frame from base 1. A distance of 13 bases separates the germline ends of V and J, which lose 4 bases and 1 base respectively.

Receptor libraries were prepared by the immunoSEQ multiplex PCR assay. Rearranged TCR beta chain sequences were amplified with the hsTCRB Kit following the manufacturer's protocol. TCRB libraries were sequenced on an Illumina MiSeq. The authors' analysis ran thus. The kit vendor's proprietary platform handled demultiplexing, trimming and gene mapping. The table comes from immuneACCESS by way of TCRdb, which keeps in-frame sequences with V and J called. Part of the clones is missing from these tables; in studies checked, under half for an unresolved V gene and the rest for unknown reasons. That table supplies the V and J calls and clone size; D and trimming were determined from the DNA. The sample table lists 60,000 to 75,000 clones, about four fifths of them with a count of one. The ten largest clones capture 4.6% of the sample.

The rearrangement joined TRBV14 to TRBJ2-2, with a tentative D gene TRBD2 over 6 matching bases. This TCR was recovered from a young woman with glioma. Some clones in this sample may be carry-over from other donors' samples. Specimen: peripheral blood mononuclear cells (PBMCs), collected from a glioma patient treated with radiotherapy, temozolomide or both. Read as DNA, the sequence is TGTGCCAGCAGCCTTGAGGGCGGGGTGAACACCGGGGAGCTGTTTTTT. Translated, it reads CASSLEGGVNTGELFF.